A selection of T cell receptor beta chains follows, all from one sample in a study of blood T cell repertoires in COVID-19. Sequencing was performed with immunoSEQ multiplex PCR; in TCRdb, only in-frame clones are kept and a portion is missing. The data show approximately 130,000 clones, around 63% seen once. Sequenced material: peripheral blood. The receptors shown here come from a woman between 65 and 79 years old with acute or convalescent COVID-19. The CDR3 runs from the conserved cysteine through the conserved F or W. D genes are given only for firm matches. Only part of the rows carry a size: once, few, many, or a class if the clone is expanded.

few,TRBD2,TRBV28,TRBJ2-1,CASSKVAGGLSYNEQFF,TGTGCCAGCAGTAAAGTAGCGGGAGGGCTTTCTTACAATGAGCAGTTCTTC
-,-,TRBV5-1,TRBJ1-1,CASSFSPGMNTEAFF,TGCGCCAGCAGCTTTTCACCGGGGATGAACACTGAAGCTTTCTTT
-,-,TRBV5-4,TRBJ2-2,CASSRVTGTGELFF,TGTGCCAGCAGCCGTGTAACAGGGACCGGGGAGCTGTTTTTT
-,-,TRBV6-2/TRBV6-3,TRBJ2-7,CASSRNGGGEQYF,TGTGCCAGCAGTCGTAATGGGGGAGGCGAGCAGTACTTC
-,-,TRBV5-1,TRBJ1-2,CASSSRYRVGDYGYTF,TGCGCCAGCAGCTCCCGGTACCGGGTAGGGGACTATGGCTACACCTTC
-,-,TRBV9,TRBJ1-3,CASSADGSSGNTIYF,TGTGCCAGCAGCGCTGACGGGAGCTCTGGAAACACCATATATTTT
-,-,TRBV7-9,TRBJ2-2,CASSPRRVGGFFAGELFF,TGTGCCAGCAGCCCCCGCCGAGTAGGGGGTTTTTTCGCCGGGGAGCTGTTTTTT
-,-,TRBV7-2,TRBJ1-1,CASSQPSGGITEAFF,TGTGCCAGCAGTCAACCGAGCGGGGGAATCACTGAAGCTTTCTTT
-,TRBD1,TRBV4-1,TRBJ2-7,CARREDRAYEQYF,TGCGCCAGAAGAGAGGACAGGGCTTACGAGCAGTACTTC
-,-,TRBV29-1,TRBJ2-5,CSVVRPGMETQYF,TGCAGCGTTGTTCGGCCGGGTATGGAGACCCAGTACTTC